The next 32 T cell receptor beta chains were all read from a single sample in a study of identical twins (dated by TCRdb to the mid-2010s). The library was generated by 5' RACE. The data were produced on an Illumina HiSeq 2000. Starting from the raw public reads, TCRdb applied fastp trimming at Q25, assembled clones with MiXCR and retained in-frame beta chains. Here each entry gathers all rows of one CDR3 protein and keeps the most common genes and DNA. Across this sample there are about 100,000 distinct CDR3 sequences, with just under 6% seen only once. Of the sample, roughly 12% is held by the ten largest clones. The sequenced material came from memory T cells sorted from blood. What this sample's cell subset or site label stands for: CD45RO+ enriched T cells. Every receptor here comes from a woman between 45 and 60 years old in good health.

This clonotype showed up many times. The chain is built from TRBV18 and TRBJ2-3; no definite D call. Germline CDR1 is KGHSH and CDR2 is LQKENI. The CDR3 covers 17 residues. The V and J ends lost 1 base and 3 bases respectively, with 17 bases between them. CDR3 DNA sequence: TGTGCCAGCTCACCACTCCCTCCCCGGAGTCTTACAGATACGCAGTATTTT. Translated: CASSPLPPRSLTDTQYF.

This clonotype has ten or more counts. The chain is built from TRBV12-3 or TRBV12-4 and TRBJ1-2, with D unresolved. Trimming cost V 5 bases and J 4 bases, with 8 bases left between them. The CDR3 covers 12 residues. This CDR3 is CASSERGYGYTF. The DNA for the CDR3 is TGTGCCAGCAGTGAGCGGGGCTATGGCTACACCTTC.

This clonotype showed up many times. The gene calls are TRBV7-3 and TRBJ2-1, with TRBD2 matching over 8 bases. Germline V lookup: CDR1 SGHTA, CDR2 FQGTGA. The junction had 2 bases not matched to a gene; V was cut back by 0 bases and J by 4 bases. The CDR3 runs to 15 residues. CDR3 amino acids: CASSLTSGVYNEQFF. CDR3 nucleotide sequence: TGTGCCAGCAGCTTAACTAGCGGGGTTTACAATGAGCAGTTCTTC.

The sample holds a few counts of this clonotype. CDR3 in amino acids: CASSYNIGEQYV. The DNA of the CDR3 is TGCGCCAGCAGCTACAACATTGGCGAGCAGTACGTC. The chain carries TRBV5-1 and TRBJ2-7; D ambiguous. CDR1 and CDR2 (germline): SGHRS, YFSETQ. Trimming stripped 3 bases from V and 6 bases from J, with 10 bases between. The length of the CDR3 is 12 residues.

This clonotype was found a few times. V is TRBV6-4 and J is TRBJ2-3; TRBD2 matches at 11 bases. V was clipped by 0 bases and J by 4 bases; unmatched bases: 3. The CDR3 has 16 residues. CDR1 and CDR2 (germline): MRHNA, SNTAGT. The CDR3 reads CASSDSGTSGSDTQYF. The CDR3 DNA is TGTGCCAGCAGTGACTCCGGGACTAGCGGTTCAGATACGCAGTATTTT.

In this sample, this clonotype turned up many times. The V call is TRBV6-1, the J call TRBJ2-5; the match to TRBD1 covers 8 bases. After removal of 6 bases from V and 1 base from J, the junction contained 10 bases not matched to a gene. CDR3 size: 16 residues. Per germline, CDR1 MNHNS and CDR2 SASEGT. CDR3 in amino acids: CASRPMTGEIQETQYF. The CDR3 nucleotides read TGTGCCAGCAGACCTATGACAGGGGAGATCCAAGAGACCCAGTACTTC.

This clonotype was recorded many times. The chain recombines TRBV10-3 with TRBJ1-1; D possibly corresponds to TRBD1 (5 bases). CDR3 length: 11 amino acids. Trimming cost V 10 bases and J 1 base, with 7 bases left between them. The V gene's germline CDR1 is ENHRY and CDR2 SYGVKD. CDR3 amino acids: CATQGNTEAFF. In DNA, the CDR3 is TGTGCCACTCAGGGGAACACTGAAGCTTTCTTT.

This clonotype was seen many times. V usage is TRBV7-9 and J usage is TRBJ1-3; D is ambiguous. The germline CDR1 and CDR2 sequences are SEHNR and FQNEAQ (reference sequence). Trimming took off 4 bases at V and 4 bases at J, with 8 bases between the two ends. The CDR3 runs 13 residues. CDR3 in DNA: TGTGCCAGCAGCTCCCTGACAGGAAACACCATATATTTT. It translates to CASSSLTGNTIYF. Full variable domain (outside the CDR3, taken from reference TRBV7-9 and TRBJ1-3): DTGVSQNPRHKITKRGQNVTFRCDPISEHNRLYWYRQTLGQGPEFLTYFQNEAQLEKSRLLSDRFSAERPKGSFSTLEIQRTEQGDSAMYLCASSSLTGNTIYFGEGSWLTVV.

This clonotype has a count of ten or more. The chain employs TRBV12-3 or TRBV12-4 and TRBJ1-1; D possibly corresponds to TRBD1 (5 bases). This CDR3 is built from 14 residues. With 3 bases removed from V and 4 bases from J, the gap between germline ends came to 12 bases. The CDR3 is CASSLLGGGTEAFF. CDR3 in DNA: TGTGCCAGCAGTTTGCTGGGGGGGGGCACTGAAGCTTTCTTT.

This clonotype has at least ten counts. The genes are TRBV7-2 and TRBJ2-3; possible D gene TRBD2, 5 bases. The CDR3 is 14 amino acids. The germline gives CDR1 SGHTA, CDR2 FQGNSA. The germline V and J ends were trimmed by 1 base and 7 bases, with 12 bases remaining between them. The CDR3 coding sequence is TGTGCCAGCAGCTTAGGTGGGAGCAAACATACGCAGTATTTT. Its protein product is CASSLGGSKHTQYF.

This clonotype has more than one count but fewer than ten. The V and J genes are TRBV11-3 and TRBJ2-3; 7 bases line up with TRBD2. Germline trimming cut 10 bases from V and 5 bases from J; bases unmatched to any gene: 15. In germline, CDR1 is SGHNT, CDR2 YENEEA. This CDR3 comprises 15 residues. This chain's CDR3 is CAIPFFAGEGDTQYF. The CDR3 region has the DNA TGTGCCATCCCGTTCTTCGCGGGAGAGGGAGATACGCAGTATTTT.

This clonotype was counted many times. The chain uses TRBV5-5 and TRBJ2-2, with TRBD2 as a possible D gene (5 bases). Germline V CDR1 and CDR2: SGHKS, YYEKEE (reference sequence). The CDR3 is 16 amino acids. V was trimmed by 2 bases and J by 6 bases, leaving 17 bases between them. CDR3 residues: CASSFDWSGVAGELFF. CDR3 nucleotides: TGTGCCAGCAGCTTTGATTGGTCCGGGGTTGCCGGGGAGCTGTTTTTT.

This clonotype was seen a few times. The chain combines TRBV6-4 with TRBJ2-3, with D tentatively TRBD2 (6 bases). Between the trimmed V and J ends, which lost 4 bases and 0 bases, there was a span of 14 bases. CDR3 length equals 16 residues. Germline V CDR1 and CDR2: MRHNA, SNTAGT. Written as DNA, the CDR3 is TGTGCCAGCAGTGTTCGGCGGACTACGAGCACAGATACGCAGTATTTT. It yields the protein CASSVRRTTSTDTQYF.

In this sample, this clonotype turned up many times. This chain uses TRBV3-1 with TRBJ1-6; unclear D gene. The CDR3 is made up of 15 amino acids. CDR1 is LGHDT and CDR2 is YNNKEL in the germline V gene (reference sequence). Trimming cost V 0 bases and J 10 bases, with 13 bases left between them. The CDR3: CASSQDRTPQSPLHF. The CDR3 DNA sequence: TGTGCCAGCAGCCAAGACCGGACGCCGCAATCACCCCTCCACTTT.

This clonotype has ten or more counts. The chain uses TRBV6-5 and TRBJ1-2; D ambiguous. The germline V and J ends were trimmed by 1 base and 2 bases, with 8 bases remaining between them. The CDR3 sequence is 14 residues long. Per the germline V gene, CDR1 is MNHEY and CDR2 is SVGAGI. The CDR3 DNA reads as TGTGCCAGCAGTTACTTACAAAAAAACTATGGCTACACCTTC. Amino acid sequence: CASSYLQKNYGYTF.

This clonotype was recorded at least ten times. The V gene is TRBV5-5, the J gene TRBJ2-4; no clear D. The CDR3 spans 16 residues. V was clipped by 0 bases and J by 0 bases, with 10 bases between them. CDR1 is SGHKS, CDR2 YYEKEE, per germline (reference sequence). The CDR3 nucleotides read TGTGCCAGCAGCTTGGTTCCCGGGTTAGCCAAAAACATTCAGTACTTC. It yields the protein CASSLVPGLAKNIQYF.

This clonotype was counted many times. The chain carries TRBV5-1 and TRBJ2-3; 12 bases are shared with TRBD2. Germline-derived CDR1 and CDR2 are SGHRS and YFSETQ. After removal of 5 bases from V and 2 bases from J, the junction contained 3 bases not matched to a gene. CDR3 length equals 15 residues. The CDR3 bases are TGCGCCAGCAGACTAGCGGGAGGTTTCACAGATACGCAGTATTTT. The encoded protein is CASRLAGGFTDTQYF. The variable domain in full, completed from reference TRBV5-1 and TRBJ2-3, reads KAGVTQTPRYLIKTRGQQVTLSCSPISGHRSVSWYQQTPGQGLQFLFEYFSETQRNKGNFPGRFSGRQFSNSRSEMNVSTLELGDSALYLCASRLAGGFTDTQYFGPGTRLTVL.

This clonotype turned up a few times. The rearrangement joins TRBV6-1 to TRBJ1-3, with no clear D. This CDR3 comprises 14 residues. The V end was cut by 6 bases, the J end by 5 bases, with 14 bases between. Germline-derived CDR1 and CDR2 are MNHNS and SASEGT. In nucleotides, the CDR3 is TGTGCCAGCAGCGGTTATAGAGCCCGAAACACCATATATTTT. Amino acid sequence: CASSGYRARNTIYF.

This clonotype has only a few counts. The V call is TRBV21-1, the J call TRBJ2-7; TRBD2 was called by the table and not checked on the DNA. TRBV21-1 is a pseudogene locus. This CDR3 has 13 amino acids. CDR3 region: CASTRGTHYEQYV. Written as DNA, the CDR3 is TGTGCCAGCACCCGCGGGACTCATTACGAGCAGTACGTC.

This clonotype appeared many times. The J gene is TRBJ2-7, the V gene TRBV21-1; TRBD1 was called by the table and not checked on the DNA. TRBV21-1 is an annotated pseudogene. The CDR3 totals 15 residues. CDR3 sequence: CASSFLQVNWYEQYF. For the CDR3, the DNA is TGTGCCAGCAGCTTCCTACAGGTAAACTGGTACGAGCAGTACTTC.

In this sample, this clonotype turned up many times. The chain links TRBV3-1 to TRBJ2-1; 7 nucleotides align to TRBD2. The V gene's germline CDR1 is LGHDT and CDR2 YNNKEL (reference sequence). J was trimmed by 3 bases and V by 4 bases; bases with no gene match: 6. This CDR3 has 15 residues. The CDR3 sequence is CASSLVAGSYNEQFF. In DNA form, the CDR3 reads TGTGCCAGCAGCCTTGTAGCGGGCAGCTACAATGAGCAGTTCTTC.

This chain uses TRBV6-1 with TRBJ2-3; 7 positions match TRBD2. The CDR3 has 16 amino acids. The V segment lost 6 bases and the J segment 3 bases; nucleotides outside the gene matches: 12. Germline V gene data show CDR1 as MNHNS and CDR2 as SASEGT. The DNA of the CDR3 is TGTGCCAGCAGGTCGGCGCGGGAGAGGTGGACAGATACGCAGTATTTT. Translating gives CASRSARERWTDTQYF.

The rearrangement uses TRBV4-1 and TRBJ2-5; D not resolved. V was pared by 0 bases and J by 8 bases, with 7 bases between. Germline V gene data show CDR1 as MGHRA and CDR2 as YSYEKL. The CDR3 sequence is 12 residues long. CDR3 nucleotide sequence: TGCGCCAGCAGCCAAGATCTGACTACCCAGTACTTC. This translates into CASSQDLTTQYF.

This clonotype has a handful of counts. This chain connects TRBV12-3 or TRBV12-4 to TRBJ2-1, with D possibly TRBD2 on 5 matching bases. Trimming removed 7 bases at V and 0 bases at J, with 13 bases between. There are 15 residues in the CDR3. CDR3 sequence: CASTGDRGSYNEQFF. The CDR3 DNA follows: TGTGCCAGCACCGGGGATCGGGGCTCCTACAATGAGCAGTTCTTC.

The sample holds many counts of this clonotype. This chain uses TRBV6-6 with TRBJ2-7; 7 bases are a match to TRBD2. The CDR3 totals 13 residues. Germline CDR1 and CDR2: MNHNY and SVGAGI (reference sequence). V trimming: 7 bases; J trimming: 4 bases; junction bases outside the gene matches: 7. Here the CDR3 reads CASTWTSSYEQYF. The CDR3 coding sequence is TGTGCCAGCACCTGGACTAGTTCGTACGAGCAGTACTTC.

The chain carries TRBV7-3 and TRBJ1-1; D remains ambiguous. Trimming removed 4 bases from V and 4 bases from J, with 10 bases in between. CDR3 length: 13 residues. The germline V gene encodes CDR1 SGHTA and CDR2 FQGTGA. The CDR3: CASSSPLGTEAFF. CDR3 nucleotides: TGTGCCAGCAGCTCCCCCCTCGGCACTGAAGCTTTCTTT.

This clonotype was seen at least ten times. This chain links TRBV6-1 with TRBJ2-5, with 7 bases matching TRBD1. The junction had 4 bases not matched to a gene; V was cut back by 6 bases and J by 3 bases. This CDR3 spans 13 amino acids. Looked up from germline, CDR1 is MNHNS and CDR2 is SASEGT. Here the CDR3 reads CASRSDRKETQYF. The CDR3 bases are TGTGCCAGCAGGTCGGACAGGAAAGAGACCCAGTACTTC.

The table lists this clonotype with many counts. This chain links TRBV19 with TRBJ2-1; 8 nucleotides align to TRBD1. The CDR3 covers 13 residues. Per germline, CDR1 LNHDA and CDR2 SQIVND (reference sequence). V shed 5 bases, J shed 7 bases, and the junction held 4 bases outside the gene matches. The CDR3 DNA follows: TGTGCCAGTAGTGTAAGACAGGGGAATGAGCAGTTCTTC. Protein sequence: CASSVRQGNEQFF.

This clonotype was detected only a few times. The CDR3 region is CASSPIGQGAETF. Here the CDR3 DNA reads TGTGCCAGCAGCCCAATCGGACAGGGGGCTGAGACCTTC. The V call is TRBV7-8, the J call TRBJ1-2, with 11 bases fitting TRBD1. This CDR3 is built from 13 residues. The ends lost 5 bases at V and 14 bases at J; junction bases unmatched: 10. Germline CDR1 SGHVS, CDR2 FQNEAQ.

This clonotype was recorded many times. The V gene is TRBV4-1, the J gene TRBJ2-6, with D unclear. Trimming took off 1 base at V and 0 bases at J, with 7 bases between the two ends. Germline-derived CDR1 and CDR2 are MGHRA and YSYEKL. The CDR3 has 16 residues. The CDR3 DNA reads as TGCGCCAGCAGCCAAGTAGCAGGCTCTGGGGCCAACGTCCTGACTTTC. It codes for CASSQVAGSGANVLTF.

This chain uses TRBV3-1 with TRBJ2-3, with no clear D. Trimming shortened V by 0 bases and J by 5 bases, and 15 bases separated the two germline ends. The V gene's germline CDR1 is LGHDT and CDR2 YNNKEL (reference sequence). CDR3 length: 16 amino acids. DNA of the CDR3: TGTGCCAGCAGCCAAGATTCGAACCCCGCCCGAGATACGCAGTATTTT. It encodes CASSQDSNPARDTQYF.

This clonotype was counted ten times or more. The V gene is TRBV29-1, the J gene TRBJ2-6; 16 positions match TRBD2. The CDR3 runs to 18 residues. The V gene end was trimmed by 7 bases and the J gene end by 1 base; junction bases not matched to a gene: 7. From germline, CDR1 is SQVTM and CDR2 ANQGSEA. Here the CDR3 DNA reads TGCAGCGGCTATACGGGACTAGCGGGAGGGTCTGGGGCCAACGTCCTGACTTTC. Its protein is CSGYTGLAGGSGANVLTF.